One sample yielded the 25 T cell receptor beta chains listed below, sequenced in a study of vaccination effects on CD4 cells after COVID-19. Isolation of CD4+ T cells took place after 10 days of culture. PCR-confirmed SARS-CoV-2 infection occurred in the person between March and December 2020. Each participant was administered two doses of either the BNT162b2 or the mRNA-1273 vaccine. Sequencing used immunoSEQ multiplex PCR; TCRdb keeps in-frame clones, though not all of them. This sample has 30,000 to 40,000 clones, with approximately 81% found just once. Their recognized antigens are unknown. The specimen comprised CD4+ T cells from PBMCs cultured without peptide, sampled after COVID-19 vaccination. These receptors all come from a human donor who had a prior SARS-CoV-2 infection.

V is TRBV5-1 and J is TRBJ2-3, with TRBD2 matching 8 bases. This CDR3 is 16 amino acids long. CDR1 is SGHRS, CDR2 YFSETQ, per germline. The trim removed 3 bases at V and 6 bases at J, leaving 12 bases unmatched. The DNA of the CDR3 is TGCGCCAGCAGCTACGGGGGGGCTACGACAACGGATACGCAGTATTTT. Protein product: CASSYGGATTTDTQYF.

This clone came up a few times. The chain combines TRBV18 with TRBJ2-7; D perhaps matches TRBD2 (5 bases). Trimming shortened V by 4 bases and J by 5 bases, and 15 bases separated the two germline ends. The CDR3 is 14 residues long. Per germline, CDR1 KGHSH and CDR2 LQKENI. This chain's CDR3 is CASSRDGGGNEQYF. The DNA for the CDR3 is TGTGCCAGCTCACGTGACGGAGGCGGAAACGAGCAGTACTTC. Supplemented by reference TRBV18 and TRBJ2-7, the full variable domain reads NAGVMQNPRHLVRRRGQEARLRCSPMKGHSHVYWYRQLPEEGLKFMVYLQKENIIDESGMPKERFSAEFPKEGPSILRIQQVVRGDSAAYFCASSRDGGGNEQYFGPGTRLTVT.

The chain has TRBV4-2 and TRBJ1-4; no firm D call. The germline V and J ends were trimmed by 0 bases and 7 bases, with 12 bases remaining between them. Germline CDR1 LGHNA, CDR2 YNFKEQ. CDR3 length equals 15 residues. The DNA for the CDR3 is TGTGCCAGCAGCCAAGATTTCGGGCGAGGTGAAAAACTGTTTTTT. Protein product: CASSQDFGRGEKLFF.

V is TRBV5-1 and J is TRBJ2-7, with D unresolved. This CDR3 spans 17 amino acids. V dropped 6 bases and J dropped 2 bases, with 24 bases sitting between them. CDR1 is SGHRS and CDR2 is YFSETQ in the germline V gene. DNA of the CDR3: TGCGCCAGCACCGATATCCTAGGACGCTCCTCCACCTACGAGCAGTACTTC. Protein: CASTDILGRSSTYEQYF.

The V and J genes are TRBV6-2 or TRBV6-3 and TRBJ1-1; D is uncertain. Trimming pared 6 bases from V and 4 bases from J, leaving 6 bases between. The CDR3 runs 11 residues. Germline CDR1 and CDR2: MNHEY and SVGEGT. The CDR3 here is CASSHGTEAFF. The CDR3 DNA sequence: TGTGCCAGCAGCCATGGCACTGAAGCTTTCTTT.

By share, this clone counts as medium-sized. The chain is built from TRBV20-1 and TRBJ2-3; D gene uncertain. Trimming removed 6 bases from V and 6 bases from J, with 10 bases in between. The germline CDR1 and CDR2 sequences are DFQATT and SNEGSKA (reference sequence). The CDR3 extends over 11 amino acids. The CDR3 DNA follows: TGCAGTGCCGGTTATGTCGATACGCAGTATTTT. Translating gives CSAGYVDTQYF.

The chain links TRBV7-8 to TRBJ2-2; the D is unclear. The V gene's germline CDR1 is SGHVS and CDR2 FQNEAQ. V dropped 0 bases and J dropped 1 base, with 12 bases sitting between them. This CDR3 region has 17 residues. CDR3 amino acids: CASSLALLARNTGELFF. The CDR3 coding sequence is TGTGCCAGCAGCTTAGCGCTTTTAGCCCGGAACACCGGGGAGCTGTTTTTT.

V gene TRBV2 combines with J gene TRBJ2-3; TRBD2 matches at 12 bases. The J segment lost 6 bases and the V segment lost 6 bases, leaving 7 bases of the junction unmatched. The germline V gene encodes CDR1 SNHLY and CDR2 FYNNEI. The CDR3 is 15 amino acids. CDR3 in amino acids: CASSVLAGGGDTQYF. Written as DNA, the CDR3 is TGTGCCAGCAGCGTACTAGCGGGGGGAGGGGATACGCAGTATTTT.

This clone was observed a single time. The chain employs TRBV6-6 and TRBJ1-6; no clear D. Trimming shortened V by 4 bases and J by 0 bases, and 10 bases separated the two germline ends. Germline V gene sequence: CDR1 MNHNY, CDR2 SVGAGI (reference sequence). CDR3 length: 16 residues. The CDR3 region has the DNA TGTGCCAGCAGTTCTACCGTCGGCTCCTATAATTCACCCCTCCACTTT. It yields the protein CASSSTVGSYNSPLHF.

This chain connects TRBV6-6 to TRBJ2-1, with D uncertain. The V end lost 0 bases, the J end lost 3 bases, and 6 bases lay between the germline ends. The CDR3 has 14 amino acids. Germline V gives CDR1 MNHNY, CDR2 SVGAGI (reference sequence). The CDR3 loop is CASSYSLGYNEQFF. CDR3 nucleotide sequence: TGTGCCAGCAGTTACTCGCTGGGCTACAATGAGCAGTTCTTC.

This chain connects TRBV7-9 to TRBJ1-1, with 7 bases matching TRBD1. Germline V gene sequence: CDR1 SEHNR, CDR2 FQNEAQ (reference sequence). The CDR3 covers 15 residues. Unmatched junction bases numbered 5, after V lost 2 bases and J lost 2 bases. The CDR3 spells CASSLMEGANTEAFF. The CDR3, as DNA: TGTGCCAGCAGCTTAATGGAGGGGGCAAACACTGAAGCTTTCTTT. Full variable domain (missing parts from reference TRBV7-9 and TRBJ1-1): DTGVSQNPRHKITKRGQNVTFRCDPISEHNRLYWYRQTLGQGPEFLTYFQNEAQLEKSRLLSDRFSAERPKGSFSTLEIQRTEQGDSAMYLCASSLMEGANTEAFFGQGTRLTVV.

This sequence joins TRBV9 and TRBJ1-5; 9 bases align to TRBD1. The CDR3 runs to 16 residues. With 4 bases clipped from V and 0 bases from J, the junction kept 5 bases outside the gene matches. Germline CDR1 SGDLS, CDR2 YYNGEE. This CDR3 is CASSKGTGNSNQPQHF. The CDR3 DNA is TGTGCCAGCAGCAAAGGGACAGGGAATAGCAATCAGCCCCAGCATTTT.

This clone was counted between two and nine times. The V and J genes are TRBV6-5 and TRBJ2-7; 8 bases are a match to TRBD2. The V gene's germline CDR1 is MNHEY and CDR2 SVGAGI. CDR3 length: 15 residues. V lost 8 bases, J lost 0 bases, and 9 bases stayed unmatched. The CDR3 DNA is TGTGCCAGCGGGGCGGGAGGCACTTCCTCCTACGAGCAGTACTTC. Protein product: CASGAGGTSSYEQYF.

The J gene is TRBJ2-5, the V gene TRBV9; D is unclear. CDR1 is SGDLS and CDR2 is YYNGEE in the germline V gene. CDR3 size: 15 residues. Trimming took off 0 bases at V and 5 bases at J, with 14 bases between the two ends. CDR3 sequence (DNA): TGTGCCAGCAGCGTAGGTGGGTTTTCGGAGGAGACCCAGTACTTC. This sequence encodes CASSVGGFSEETQYF.

The genes are TRBV9 and TRBJ2-3, with D perhaps TRBD2 (6 bases). The CDR3 loop spans 15 amino acids. V dropped 1 base and J dropped 1 base, with 10 bases sitting between them. Germline CDR1 and CDR2: SGDLS and YYNGEE. CDR3 nucleotides: TGTGCCAGCAGCGTACGGGCTAGCGGCACAGATACGCAGTATTTT. Amino acids: CASSVRASGTDTQYF.

The chain employs TRBV5-4 and TRBJ2-3, with 7 bases identical to TRBD2. CDR1 and CDR2 (germline): SGHNT, YYREEE (reference sequence). The V and J ends lost 6 bases and 2 bases, in that order; junction bases with no gene match: 12. The CDR3 contains 16 residues. The CDR3 spells CASKRSSGEPTDTQYF. CDR3 bases: TGTGCCAGCAAACGGTCGAGCGGGGAGCCCACAGATACGCAGTATTTT. Full variable domain (remainder filled in from reference TRBV5-4 and TRBJ2-3): ETGVTQSPTHLIKTRGQQVTLRCSSQSGHNTVSWYQQALGQGPQFIFQYYREEENGRGNFPPRFSGLQFPNYSSELNVNALELDDSALYLCASKRSSGEPTDTQYFGPGTRLTVL.

This clone appeared a few times. The chain recombines TRBV30 with TRBJ2-1, with 7 positions matching TRBD1. Germline V gene data show CDR1 as GTSNPN and CDR2 as SVGIG (reference sequence). Losses at the gene ends were 2 bases for V and 7 bases for J; bases not matched to a gene: 11. CDR3 length: 15 amino acids. The CDR3 spells CAWSRPGTVRNEQFF. As DNA, the CDR3 is TGTGCCTGGAGTCGACCGGGGACAGTAAGGAATGAGCAGTTCTTC.

The J gene is TRBJ2-2, the V gene TRBV9; 11 bases line up with TRBD2. The CDR3 contains 18 residues. With V trimmed by 4 bases and J by 6 bases, 14 bases remained unmatched. Per the germline V gene, CDR1 is SGDLS and CDR2 is YYNGEE. This CDR3 reads CASSLNSGGARVAGELFF. CDR3 bases: TGTGCCAGCAGCCTAAATAGCGGGGGGGCCAGGGTTGCCGGGGAGCTGTTTTTT.

V usage is TRBV7-2 and J usage is TRBJ2-2; a possible D gene is TRBD2 (6 bases). This CDR3 comprises 16 residues. Germline V lookup: CDR1 SGHTA, CDR2 FQGNSA. Trimming cost V 2 bases and J 6 bases, with 16 bases left between them. DNA of the CDR3: TGTGCCAGCAGCTTAAGAGCGGGCGCGGTAGCCGGGGAGCTGTTTTTT. Its translation: CASSLRAGAVAGELFF.

The CDR3 sequence: CASSEQGSSYEQYF. CDR3 nucleotides: TGTGCCAGCAGTGAACAGGGGAGCTCCTACGAGCAGTACTTC. The chain couples TRBV6-1 to TRBJ2-7, with a weak D call TRBD1 (6 bases). CDR1 is MNHNS and CDR2 is SASEGT in the germline V gene. With 2 bases removed from V and 0 bases from J, the gap between germline ends came to 8 bases. CDR3 size: 14 residues.

The table lists this clone with a few counts. The chain links TRBV3-1 (or the pseudogene TRBV3-2) to TRBJ2-5; no definite D call. Germline V gene sequence: CDR1 LGHDT, CDR2 YNNKEL (reference sequence). CDR3 length: 13 residues. The V end was cut by 5 bases, the J end by 3 bases, with 10 bases between. The CDR3 sequence: CASSSRGEETQYF. For the CDR3, the DNA is TGTGCCAGCAGCTCGCGCGGAGAAGAGACCCAGTACTTC.

The chain is built from TRBV6-5 and TRBJ2-1, with 10 positions matching TRBD2. Germline V gene sequence: CDR1 MNHEY, CDR2 SVGAGI. The V segment lost 2 bases and the J segment 13 bases; nucleotides outside the gene matches: 5. The CDR3 has 13 residues. Here the CDR3 reads CASSYGTSAQQFF. The CDR3, as DNA: TGTGCCAGCAGTTACGGGACTAGCGCCCAACAGTTCTTC.

The gene calls are TRBV19 and TRBJ1-2; D is perhaps TRBD1 (6 bases). Trimming took off 3 bases at V and 6 bases at J, with 20 bases between the two ends. Germline CDR1 reads LNHDA; CDR2 reads SQIVND (reference sequence). The CDR3 loop spans 16 amino acids. CDR3 nucleotides: TGTGCCAGTAGTATTTCTATGGGAGGGGGGTATAATGGCTACACCTTC. Protein sequence: CASSISMGGGYNGYTF.

The chain recombines TRBV6-6 with TRBJ1-2; TRBD1 is a possible D gene (6 bases). The V end lost 4 bases, the J end lost 5 bases, and 14 bases lay between the germline ends. The CDR3 runs 14 residues. Looked up from germline, CDR1 is MNHNY and CDR2 is SVGAGI (reference sequence). CDR3 in DNA: TGTGCCAGCAGTTCATCGGGGACACGGTATGGCTACACCTTC. Residues: CASSSSGTRYGYTF.

The chain carries TRBV7-9 and TRBJ2-2, with D perhaps matching TRBD1 or TRBD2 (6 bases each). The CDR3 contains 16 residues. Trimming shortened V by 5 bases and J by 6 bases, and 19 bases separated the two germline ends. Germline V CDR1 and CDR2: SEHNR, FQNEAQ (reference sequence). CDR3 bases: TGTGCCAGCAGCCGCGTTGGAGGGGGTTTGCCCGGGGAGCTGTTTTTT. This sequence encodes CASSRVGGGLPGELFF.